These 22 T cell receptor beta chains originate from one sample sequenced in a study of blood T cell repertoires in COVID-19. Profiling relied on immunoSEQ multiplex PCR, and the TCRdb table lists in-frame clones only, not all of them. The repertoire consists of some 390,000 clones, with roughly 90% occurring once and the leading ten covering 1.7%. Specimen: PBMCs or T cells enriched from blood (not recorded which). The receptors come from a woman in her 30s who had recovered from COVID-19.

The sample holds one count of this clone. This chain connects TRBV3-1 (or the pseudogene TRBV3-2) to TRBJ1-2; D possibly corresponds to TRBD1 (5 bases). CDR3 length: 16 residues. V lost 1 base and J lost 3, with 15 bases in between. Germline values: CDR1 LGHDT, CDR2 YNNKEL (reference sequence). As DNA, the CDR3 is TGTGCCAGCAGCCAAGTCGAAGGAGGGGTCCACTATGGCTACACCTTC. It is translated as CASSQVEGGVHYGYTF.

CDR3 in amino acids: CASSPFGTTGELFF. The DNA for the CDR3 is TGTGCCAGCAGTCCTTTCGGTACCACCGGGGAGCTGTTTTTT. The chain has TRBV11-1 and TRBJ2-2; the D is unclear. Germline V lookup: CDR1 SGHAT, CDR2 FQDESV (reference sequence). V lost 6 bases, J lost 4 bases, and 12 bases lay in between. The CDR3 extends over 14 amino acids.

The table lists this clone with a count of one. The gene calls are TRBV19 and TRBJ1-5, with 7 bases matching TRBD1. With 6 bases clipped from V and 0 bases from J, the junction kept 14 bases outside the gene matches. The CDR3 totals 18 residues. The germline gives CDR1 LNHDA, CDR2 SQIVND (reference sequence). Written as DNA, the CDR3 is TGTGCCAGTAGCTGGGGCCGAAACAGGGGATATAGCAATCAGCCCCAGCATTTT. This sequence encodes CASSWGRNRGYSNQPQHF.

Only one count was recorded for this clone. In nucleotides, the CDR3 is TGTGCCAGTCGCTTTATAGGACAGAACACTGAAGCTTTCTTT. This sequence encodes CASRFIGQNTEAFF. The V call is TRBV2, the J call TRBJ1-1; possible D gene TRBD1, 5 bases. CDR3 length: 14 residues. CDR1 SNHLY and CDR2 FYNNEI come from the germline V gene. V gave up 9 bases and J gave up 1 base, with 15 bases separating them.

The chain is built from TRBV3-1 (or the pseudogene TRBV3-2) and TRBJ2-2, with 7 bases that match TRBD1. The V gene's germline CDR1 is LGHDT and CDR2 YNNKEL (reference sequence). CDR3 length: 16 amino acids. V shed 1 base and J 6 bases; nucleotides not matched to a gene: 8. The CDR3 sequence: CASSQGRSQGAGELFF. CDR3 bases: TGTGCCAGCAGCCAAGGGCGGAGCCAGGGGGCCGGGGAGCTGTTTTTT.

Only a few counts were recorded for this clone. This sequence joins TRBV13 and TRBJ1-2, with TRBD1 matching 7 bases. CDR1 PRHDT and CDR2 FYEKMQ come from the germline V gene (reference sequence). The ends lost 0 bases at V and 4 bases at J; junction bases unmatched: 8. This CDR3 spans 16 amino acids. The CDR3 loop reads CASSLGLRDSSYGYTF. The CDR3 DNA reads TGTGCCAGCAGCTTAGGCCTAAGGGACAGCTCCTATGGCTACACCTTC.

For the CDR3, the DNA is TGTGCCAGCAGTCGGACTAGCGGGATGTACGAGCAGTACTTC. This gives the protein CASSRTSGMYEQYF. The rearrangement uses TRBV6-5 and TRBJ2-7, with 12 nucleotides matching TRBD2. This CDR3 spans 14 amino acids. The J segment lost 4 bases and the V segment lost 5 bases, leaving 3 bases of the junction unmatched. Germline-derived CDR1 and CDR2 are MNHEY and SVGAGI.

The rearrangement uses TRBV4-3 and TRBJ2-2; 8 nucleotides agree with TRBD2. V trimming: 0 bases; J trimming: 5 bases; junction bases outside the gene matches: 8. The CDR3 spans 17 residues. Germline assignment: CDR1 LGHNA and CDR2 YSLEER. The CDR3, as DNA: TGCGCCAGCAGCCAAGACGTGCCCGGACTAGCAACCGGGGAGCTGTTTTTT. Translating gives CASSQDVPGLATGELFF.

The CDR3 DNA reads TGTGCCAGCACCTGGGGACTAGCCCTCTCCTACGAGCAGTACTTC. It specifies CASTWGLALSYEQYF. J is TRBJ2-7 and V is TRBV21-1; the listed D gene, TRBD2, was not tested against the DNA. TRBV21-1 is marked as a pseudogene. This CDR3 comprises 15 residues.

Written as DNA, the CDR3 is TGTGCCAGCAGTTCCCGGGACAGGCACACCGGGGAGCTGTTTTTT. As protein: CASSSRDRHTGELFF. V and J are TRBV6-6 and TRBJ2-2; 8 nucleotides agree with TRBD1. The CDR3 runs 15 residues. Trimming cost V 4 bases and J 3 bases; bases outside gene matches: 4. The germline CDR1 and CDR2 sequences are MNHNY and SVGAGI (reference sequence).

Comment on this clone: Different DNA sequences within this sample yield the same CDR3. The chain joins TRBV28 to TRBJ1-5; TRBD1 aligns across 9 bases. Unmatched junction bases numbered 9, after V lost 6 bases and J lost 3 bases. In germline, CDR1 is MDHEN, CDR2 SYDVKM. CDR3 length: 16 residues. The CDR3 DNA sequence: TGTGCCAGCAGCCTAACCGGGACAGGGCCCAATCAGCCCCAGCATTTT. Its translation is CASSLTGTGPNQPQHF.

The rearrangement joins TRBV15 to TRBJ1-2; 7 bases are shared with TRBD1. Germline V gene lookup returns CDR1 LNHNV and CDR2 YYDKDF (reference sequence). The V segment lost 6 bases and the J segment 4 bases; nucleotides outside the gene matches: 14. CDR3 length: 16 amino acids. DNA for the CDR3: TGTGCCACCAGTAGGAGGGCAAACAGGGGCCCCTATGGCTACACCTTC. It is translated as CATSRRANRGPYGYTF.

The chain links TRBV25-1 to TRBJ2-5; D may be TRBD1 (5 bases). CDR1 and CDR2 from the germline V gene are MGHDK and SYGVNS. V lost 0 bases and J 5 bases, leaving 16 bases between the germline ends. The length of the CDR3 is 16 residues. CDR3 protein: CASSEYETAGWETQYF. The CDR3 coding sequence is TGTGCCAGCAGTGAATATGAGACAGCAGGGTGGGAGACCCAGTACTTC. Full variable domain (remainder filled in from reference TRBV25-1 and TRBJ2-5): EADIYQTPRYLVIGTGKKITLECSQTMGHDKMYWYQQDPGMELHLIHYSYGVNSTEKGDLSSESTVSRIRTEHFPLTLESARPSHTSQYLCASSEYETAGWETQYFGPGTRLLVL.

The rearrangement uses TRBV4-1 and TRBJ2-3; 7 bases fit TRBD2. CDR1 MGHRA and CDR2 YSYEKL come from the germline V gene. CDR3 length: 15 amino acids. The junction had 15 bases not matched to a gene; V was cut back by 9 bases and J by 6 bases. The CDR3 loop is CASGYSRLAGDTQYF. CDR3 bases: TGCGCCAGTGGCTACTCTAGACTAGCAGGGGATACGCAGTATTTT.

The CDR3 DNA reads as TGCAGTGCTAGTTCAGGGGGCAATCAGCCCCAGCATTTT. This gives the protein CSASSGGNQPQHF. This chain connects TRBV20-1 to TRBJ1-5; weak D call: TRBD1 (6 bases). The CDR3 has 13 residues. The V and J ends lost 3 bases and 2 bases respectively, with 8 bases between them. Germline V CDR1 and CDR2: DFQATT, SNEGSKA (reference sequence).

V is TRBV9 and J is TRBJ2-5; D might be TRBD2 (6 bases). The CDR3 extends over 15 amino acids. Germline CDR1 SGDLS, CDR2 YYNGEE. With 0 bases removed from V and 9 bases from J, the gap between germline ends came to 18 bases. The CDR3, as DNA: TGTGCCAGCAGCGTAGAGGCCGGGAGAGCCGAGGCCCAGTACTTC. It encodes CASSVEAGRAEAQYF. The full variable domain, in which reference TRBV9 and TRBJ2-5 provide the parts outside the CDR3, is DSGVTQTPKHLITATGQRVTLRCSPRSGDLSVYWYQQSLDQGLQFLIQYYNGEERAKGNILERFSAQQFPDLHSELNLSSLELGDSALYFCASSVEAGRAEAQYFGPGTRLLVL.

This sequence joins TRBV7-2 and TRBJ2-5; D perhaps matches TRBD2 (5 bases). The V and J ends lost 4 bases and 6 bases respectively, with 12 bases between them. CDR1 and CDR2 (germline): SGHTA, FQGNSA. This CDR3 region has 13 residues. CDR3 residues: CASSSRGQQTQYF. The CDR3 DNA reads as TGTGCCAGCAGCTCAAGAGGGCAGCAGACCCAGTACTTC.

This rearrangement joins TRBV6-5 to TRBJ1-5, with D possibly TRBD1 on 5 matching bases. CDR1 and CDR2 from the germline V gene are MNHEY and SVGAGI. V was shortened by 6 bases and J by 4 bases, with 10 bases between the two germline ends. There are 13 residues in the CDR3. The CDR3 bases are TGTGCCAGCAGCACGGGGGTAAATCAGCCCCAGCATTTT. This translates into CASSTGVNQPQHF.

This rearrangement joins TRBV23-1 to TRBJ1-5; D is unclear. TRBV23-1 is an open reading frame whose function is uncertain. Trimming took 0 bases from V and 4 from J, leaving 4 bases between them. This CDR3 comprises 13 residues. The CDR3 loop is CASSQSGNQPQHF. CDR3 sequence (DNA): TGCGCCAGCAGTCAATCCGGGAATCAGCCCCAGCATTTT.

The chain employs TRBV7-6 and TRBJ2-2; TRBD2 matches at 11 bases. The V gene's germline CDR1 is SGHVS and CDR2 FNYEAQ. The CDR3 is 19 amino acids. With V trimmed by 1 base and J by 0 bases, 7 bases remained unmatched. CDR3 in amino acids: CASSLESSGGRSNTGELFF. CDR3 coding DNA: TGTGCCAGCAGCTTAGAGTCTAGCGGGGGGAGATCGAACACCGGGGAGCTGTTTTTT.

The V and J genes are TRBV7-8 and TRBJ2-3; D is unclear. The CDR3 consists of 16 residues. CDR1 and CDR2 from the germline V gene are SGHVS and FQNEAQ. V gave up 1 base and J gave up 6 bases, with 17 bases separating them. The chain's CDR3 is CASSLGTIIVMDTQYF. In DNA form, the CDR3 reads TGTGCCAGCAGCTTAGGAACTATCATAGTTATGGATACGCAGTATTTT.

This chain links TRBV7-2 with TRBJ2-5, with 11 positions matching TRBD2. This CDR3 spans 15 amino acids. The trim removed 6 bases at V and 3 bases at J, leaving 6 bases unmatched. Germline lookup yields CDR1 SGHTA and CDR2 FQGNSA. The CDR3 bases are TGTGCCAGCAGGGCTAGCGGGGGGTGGGAAGAGACCCAGTACTTC. It encodes CASRASGGWEETQYF.